A selection of T cell receptor beta chains follows, all from one sample in a study of blood T cell repertoires in COVID-19. TCRdb keeps only in-frame clones here, not all; method: immunoSEQ multiplex PCR. Seen here are 70,000 to 95,000 clones, roughly 80% observed once, and the top ten hold under 2%. Sequenced: peripheral blood. These receptor sequences come from a woman aged 55-70 years with acute or convalescent COVID-19. Both conserved end residues are part of each CDR3. D genes are given only for firm matches. Not all rows give a size; the values are once, few, many and, for expanded clones, a class.

D: TRBD1; size: -; J: TRBJ2-3; V: TRBV5-6; CDR3: CASSPGTGGGTDTQYF; DNA: TGTGCCAGCAGCCCCGGGACAGGGGGAGGCACAGATACGCAGTATTTT
D: TRBD1; size: few; J: TRBJ2-7; V: TRBV2; CDR3: CASSRDRGTPYEQYF; DNA: TGTGCCAGCAGCCGGGACAGGGGGACACCCTACGAGCAGTACTTC
D: TRBD1; size: -; J: TRBJ1-5; V: TRBV4-2; CDR3: CASNRKWPRGWPQHF; DNA: TGTGCCAGCAACCGGAAGTGGCCCAGGGGGTGGCCCCAGCATTTT
D: TRBD1; size: -; J: TRBJ1-2; V: TRBV28; CDR3: CASKGAMGYGYTF; DNA: TGTGCCAGCAAGGGGGCTATGGGCTATGGCTACACCTTC
D: -; size: -; J: TRBJ1-4; V: TRBV6-4; CDR3: CASFRASFIEKLFF; DNA: TGTGCCAGCTTTCGCGCGTCCTTTATTGAAAAACTGTTTTTT
D: TRBD2; size: -; J: TRBJ2-2; V: TRBV4-1; CDR3: CASSQDYGRSTGELFF; DNA: TGCGCCAGCAGCCAAGACTACGGGAGGTCCACCGGGGAGCTGTTTTTT
D: -; size: -; J: TRBJ1-5; V: TRBV18; CDR3: CASSPHENQPQHF; DNA: TGTGCCAGCTCACCTCATGAGAATCAGCCCCAGCATTTT
D: -; size: -; J: TRBJ2-5; V: TRBV6-2/TRBV6-3; CDR3: CASSYTGVRETQYF; DNA: TGTGCCAGCAGTTACACGGGGGTAAGAGAGACCCAGTACTTC
D: -; size: -; J: TRBJ1-3; V: TRBV19; CDR3: CASTRRGNTIYF; DNA: TGTGCCAGCACTCGGCGGGGAAACACCATATATTTT
D: TRBD1; size: -; J: TRBJ1-2; V: TRBV6-5; CDR3: CASKGPRQGEKDYTF; DNA: TGTGCCAGCAAGGGGCCCAGACAGGGTGAAAAGGACTACACCTTC
D: TRBD1; size: -; J: TRBJ2-7; V: TRBV10-3; CDR3: CAIRMPGQGAYEQYF; DNA: TGTGCCATCAGAATGCCGGGACAGGGAGCCTACGAGCAGTACTTC
D: TRBD1; size: few; J: TRBJ2-7; V: TRBV7-2; CDR3: CASSSRDRTGDYEQYF; DNA: TGTGCCAGCAGCTCCCGGGATAGGACAGGGGACTACGAGCAGTACTTC
D: -; size: once; J: TRBJ2-5; V: TRBV29-1; CDR3: CSGRRPGYDETQYF; DNA: TGCAGCGGCCGCCGGCCAGGGTATGATGAGACCCAGTACTTC
D: -; size: -; J: TRBJ1-5; V: TRBV19; CDR3: CASSTWTGSNQPQHF; DNA: TGTGCCAGTAGTACTTGGACGGGGAGCAATCAGCCCCAGCATTTT
D: TRBD1; size: -; J: TRBJ1-1; V: TRBV24-1; CDR3: CATSTGKNTEAFF; DNA: TGTGCCACCTCGACAGGGAAGAACACTGAAGCTTTCTTT
D: -; size: -; J: TRBJ1-1; V: TRBV3-1/TRBV3-2; CDR3: CASSQAHGFSEAFF; DNA: TGTGCCAGCAGCCAAGCGCACGGTTTCTCTGAAGCTTTCTTT
D: -; size: -; J: TRBJ2-1; V: TRBV19; CDR3: CASSERRQYNEQFF; DNA: TGTGCCAGTAGTGAACGTCGACAGTACAATGAGCAGTTCTTC
D: -; size: -; J: TRBJ1-1; V: TRBV18; CDR3: CASSPQRNTEAFF; DNA: TGTGCCAGCTCCCCACAGAGGAACACTGAAGCTTTCTTT
D: -; size: -; J: TRBJ2-1; V: TRBV2; CDR3: CASSSSSFSYNEQFF; DNA: TGTGCCAGCAGCTCTAGCTCCTTCTCCTACAATGAGCAGTTCTTC
D: TRBD1; size: -; J: TRBJ1-2; V: TRBV9; CDR3: CASSVGQGAEGYTF; DNA: TGTGCCAGCAGCGTAGGTCAGGGGGCTGAAGGCTACACCTTC
D: TRBD1; size: -; J: TRBJ2-5; V: TRBV7-9; CDR3: CASSSQGSQETQYF; DNA: TGTGCCAGCAGCTCACAGGGGTCTCAAGAGACCCAGTACTTC
D: -; size: -; J: TRBJ2-7; V: TRBV11-2; CDR3: CASSVTQGGEQYF; DNA: TGTGCCAGCAGCGTCACCCAGGGTGGCGAGCAGTACTTC
D: TRBD1; size: -; J: TRBJ1-2; V: TRBV10-3; CDR3: CAISDTDRGGYTF; DNA: TGTGCCATCAGTGACACCGACAGGGGTGGCTACACCTTC
D: -; size: -; J: TRBJ1-5; V: TRBV27; CDR3: CASSLSLDINQPQHF; DNA: TGTGCCAGCAGTTTATCGTTGGACATTAATCAGCCCCAGCATTTT
D: -; size: once; J: TRBJ2-7; V: TRBV30; CDR3: CAWSRTSTYEQYF; DNA: TGTGCCTGGAGTAGGACAAGCACCTACGAGCAGTACTTC
D: TRBD2; size: -; J: TRBJ2-1; V: TRBV14; CDR3: CASSNGLAANEQFF; DNA: TGTGCCAGCAGCAATGGACTAGCCGCAAATGAGCAGTTCTTC
D: -; size: -; J: TRBJ1-4; V: TRBV23-1; CDR3: CASSPPLGQTEKLFF; DNA: TGCGCCAGCAGCCCCCCTCTGGGGCAGACTGAAAAACTGTTTTTT
D: TRBD1; size: -; J: TRBJ1-4; V: TRBV20-1; CDR3: CSASGTRGEKLFF; DNA: TGCAGTGCTAGTGGGACCAGGGGGGAAAAACTGTTTTTT
D: TRBD2; size: -; J: TRBJ2-3; V: TRBV29-1; CDR3: CSGTLAGRRTDTQYF; DNA: TGCAGCGGAACGCTAGCGGGGAGACGCACAGATACGCAGTATTTT
D: TRBD1; size: -; J: TRBJ1-1; V: TRBV7-9; CDR3: CASSRTGGQWVTEAFF; DNA: TGTGCCAGCAGTCGAACAGGGGGCCAGTGGGTCACTGAAGCTTTCTTT
D: -; size: few; J: TRBJ1-1; V: TRBV7-8; CDR3: CASSSITGLSAFF; DNA: TGTGCCAGCAGCTCCATAACGGGGTTAAGTGCTTTCTTT
D: TRBD2; size: -; J: TRBJ2-3; V: TRBV27; CDR3: CASSFLAGARDTQYF; DNA: TGTGCCAGCAGTTTCCTAGCGGGGGCCCGGGATACGCAGTATTTT
D: TRBD1; size: -; J: TRBJ2-2; V: TRBV19; CDR3: CASSMGLYVGTGGAVGELFF; DNA: TGTGCCAGTAGTATGGGGCTTTATGTCGGGACAGGGGGCGCAGTCGGGGAGCTGTTTTTT
D: -; size: -; J: TRBJ1-6; V: TRBV9; CDR3: CASSYGHYNSPLHF; DNA: TGTGCCAGCAGCTATGGACATTATAATTCACCCCTCCACTTT
D: -; size: few; J: TRBJ2-1; V: TRBV19; CDR3: CASSIEGASSYNEQFF; DNA: TGTGCCAGTAGTATAGAGGGGGCGAGCTCCTACAATGAGCAGTTCTTC
D: -; size: -; J: TRBJ1-1; V: TRBV19; CDR3: CASSIVTLTGTEAFF; DNA: TGTGCCAGTAGTATAGTGACCCTGACGGGGACTGAAGCTTTCTTT
D: -; size: few; J: TRBJ1-3; V: TRBV6-5; CDR3: CASILNGGDGNTIYF; DNA: TGTGCCAGCATCCTGAATGGAGGGGACGGAAACACCATATATTTT
D: -; size: once; J: TRBJ1-1; V: TRBV5-1; CDR3: CASSWKMTRGMNTEAFF; DNA: TGCGCCAGCAGCTGGAAAATGACGAGGGGGATGAACACTGAAGCTTTCTTT
D: TRBD1; size: few; J: TRBJ1-1; V: TRBV6-4; CDR3: CASSVAGGALNTEAFF; DNA: TGTGCCAGCAGTGTCGCAGGGGGAGCGTTGAACACTGAAGCTTTCTTT
D: TRBD2; size: -; J: TRBJ2-3; V: TRBV30; CDR3: CAWSPGRAPTQYF; DNA: TGTGCCTGGAGTCCCGGGAGGGCCCCTACGCAGTATTTT
D: TRBD2; size: -; J: TRBJ2-3; V: TRBV6-5; CDR3: CASSYSGRGNTDTQYF; DNA: TGTGCCAGCAGTTACTCGGGGCGGGGGAACACAGATACGCAGTATTTT
D: -; size: -; J: TRBJ2-7; V: TRBV2; CDR3: CASSEDSRTYEQYF; DNA: TGTGCCAGCAGTGAAGACAGCAGGACCTACGAGCAGTACTTC
D: -; size: -; J: TRBJ1-2; V: TRBV12-3/TRBV12-4; CDR3: CASSLRDGYTF; DNA: TGTGCCAGCAGTTTACGGGATGGCTACACCTTC
D: TRBD2; size: -; J: TRBJ2-4; V: TRBV4-1; CDR3: CASSHELAGLAKNIQYF; DNA: TGCGCCAGCAGCCACGAACTAGCGGGACTAGCCAAAAACATTCAGTACTTC
D: TRBD1; size: -; J: TRBJ2-5; V: TRBV5-1; CDR3: CASSLAAGGRQETQYF; DNA: TGCGCCAGCAGCTTGGCCGCAGGGGGCCGCCAAGAGACCCAGTACTTC
D: TRBD1; size: once; J: TRBJ2-5; V: TRBV15; CDR3: CATSTRDRGQETQYF; DNA: TGTGCCACCAGCACCCGGGACAGGGGACAAGAGACCCAGTACTTC
D: TRBD2; size: -; J: TRBJ2-4; V: TRBV19; CDR3: CASSIFPSGRGMEAKNIQYF; DNA: TGTGCCAGTAGTATCTTTCCTAGCGGGAGGGGAATGGAAGCCAAAAACATTCAGTACTTC
D: -; size: -; J: TRBJ2-1; V: TRBV21-1; CDR3: CASSKAVGTDNEQFF; DNA: TGTGCCAGCAGCAAAGCAGTGGGTACAGACAATGAGCAGTTCTTC
D: TRBD2; size: -; J: TRBJ2-3; V: TRBV29-1; CDR3: CSVLWLERESDTQYF; DNA: TGCAGCGTTCTCTGGTTGGAGCGGGAGTCAGATACGCAGTATTTT
D: -; size: -; J: TRBJ1-2; V: TRBV20-1; CDR3: CSLGRGNGYTF; DNA: TGCAGTTTGGGCAGGGGTAATGGCTACACCTTC
D: TRBD1; size: -; J: TRBJ2-7; V: TRBV11-3; CDR3: CASSLGSQGYEQYF; DNA: TGTGCCAGCAGCTTAGGATCACAGGGGTACGAGCAGTACTTC
D: -; size: -; J: TRBJ2-3; V: TRBV5-1; CDR3: CASTPGHLTDTQYF; DNA: TGCGCCAGCACTCCGGGACACCTCACAGATACGCAGTATTTT
D: -; size: -; J: TRBJ1-1; V: TRBV7-9; CDR3: CASSSRTTELGAFF; DNA: TGTGCCAGCAGCTCCCGGACAACCGAACTGGGGGCTTTCTTT